The rows below give T cell receptor beta chains drawn from one sample of a study of CD8+ T cells in alopecia areata. The table came from immunoSEQ multiplex PCR; TCRdb's copy has only in-frame clones and leaves some out. The sample holds 150,000 to 200,000 clones, 64% seen once. The specimen was CD4+ T cells sorted from blood, collected around week 49, from a patient treated with tofacitinib. The receptors shown here come from a human donor with alopecia areata. Both conserved end residues are part of each CDR3. Fields, in order: V gene, J gene, D gene, clone size, CDR3 protein, CDR3 DNA. D genes are given only for firm matches. Some rows have no size entry. The others give once, few or many, or a class for an expanded clone.

>TRBV10-2|TRBJ2-1|NA|many
CASSAKDLQFF
TGCGCCAGCAGTGCGAAGGATTTGCAGTTCTTC
>TRBV7-8|TRBJ2-5|TRBD2|NA
CASSPGVPGGAGETQYF
TGTGCCAGCAGCCCCGGGGTCCCCGGGGGGGCGGGAGAGACCCAGTACTTC
>TRBV29-1|TRBJ2-2|TRBD1|NA
CSARTGINTGELFF
TGCAGCGCCCGGACAGGGATTAACACCGGGGAGCTGTTTTTT
>TRBV29-1|TRBJ2-2|NA|NA
CSVDEGNTGELFF
TGCAGCGTTGATGAGGGGAACACCGGGGAGCTGTTTTTT
>TRBV29-1|TRBJ1-1|TRBD1|NA
CSVEQGVAEAFF
TGCAGCGTTGAACAGGGGGTCGCTGAAGCTTTCTTT
>TRBV25-1|TRBJ1-6|NA|NA
CASSGGANNSPLHF
TGTGCCAGCAGTGGGGGGGCCAACAATTCACCCCTCCACTTT
>TRBV30|TRBJ1-1|TRBD1|NA
CAWSLGTVNTEAFF
TGTGCCTGGAGTCTTGGGACAGTCAACACTGAAGCTTTCTTT
>TRBV13|TRBJ2-7|TRBD2|NA
CATRPSRGESYEQYF
TGTGCCACCCGACCCTCTCGGGGGGAGAGCTACGAGCAGTACTTC
>TRBV14|TRBJ1-2|NA|NA
CASSPRGGWDGYTF
TGTGCCAGCAGCCCCCGAGGAGGGTGGGATGGCTACACCTTC
>TRBV9|TRBJ2-3|TRBD1|NA
CASSPMPGTGGTDTQYF
TGTGCCAGCAGCCCCATGCCTGGGACAGGGGGCACAGATACGCAGTATTTT
>TRBV4-3|TRBJ2-6|NA|NA
CASSQDSGANVLTF
TGCGCCAGCAGCCAAGATTCCGGGGCCAACGTCCTGACTTTC
>TRBV29-1|TRBJ2-3|NA|NA
CSVGHPDTQYF
TGCAGCGTTGGTCACCCAGATACGCAGTATTTT
>TRBV30|TRBJ1-6|TRBD1|NA
CAWRLAGGGMDSPLHF
TGTGCCTGGAGGTTGGCAGGGGGGGGGATGGATTCACCCCTCCACTTT
>TRBV30|TRBJ1-5|NA|NA
CAWSVGAYSNQPQHF
TGTGCCTGGAGTGTCGGTGCTTATAGCAATCAGCCCCAGCATTTT
>TRBV27|TRBJ1-6|NA|NA
CASSLLRGASSYNSPLHF
TGTGCCAGCAGTTTATTAAGGGGTGCGAGCTCCTATAATTCACCCCTCCACTTT
>TRBV7-2|TRBJ2-1|TRBD2|NA
CASSSGLVGANEQFF
TGTGCCAGCAGCTCGGGACTAGTAGGGGCCAATGAGCAGTTCTTC
>TRBV2|TRBJ1-2|NA|NA
CASSEGQAYGYTF
TGTGCCAGCAGTGAAGGGCAGGCCTATGGCTACACCTTC
>TRBV12-5|TRBJ2-1|NA|NA
CASGSTRGALDNEQFF
TGTGCTAGTGGTTCAACTCGGGGGGCTCTGGACAATGAGCAGTTCTTC
>TRBV27|TRBJ2-1|TRBD1|NA
CASRQTGIISYNEQFF
TGTGCCAGCAGACAGACAGGGATAATCTCTTACAATGAGCAGTTCTTC
>TRBV5-1|TRBJ2-2|NA|NA
CASSLRQGTTGELFF
TGCGCCAGCAGCTTGCGGCAGGGAACAACCGGGGAGCTGTTTTTT
>TRBV19|TRBJ1-2|TRBD1|once
CASRMGQGVHGYTF
TGTGCCAGTAGGATGGGACAGGGGGTCCATGGCTACACCTTC
>TRBV7-8|TRBJ2-7|NA|NA
CASSLPQGGQYF
TGTGCCAGCAGCTTACCACAGGGAGGGCAGTACTTC
>TRBV9|TRBJ2-2|NA|few
CASSVEVNTGELFF
TGTGCCAGCAGCGTAGAAGTGAACACCGGGGAGCTGTTTTTT
>TRBV7-2|TRBJ1-2|NA|NA
CASSSGFLNGYTF
TGTGCCAGCAGCTCAGGGTTTCTTAACGGCTACACCTTC
>TRBV27|TRBJ2-6|TRBD1|NA
CASRGTGGFSGANVLTF
TGTGCCAGCAGGGGGACAGGGGGCTTCTCTGGGGCCAACGTCCTGACTTTC
>TRBV6-1|TRBJ1-2|TRBD1|NA
CASSSTHRGPYGYTF
TGTGCCAGCAGTTCGACTCACAGGGGGCCCTATGGCTACACCTTC
>TRBV5-1|TRBJ1-1|NA|NA
CASSLEGTVGAFF
TGCGCCAGCAGCTTGGAAGGGACGGTGGGGGCTTTCTTT
>TRBV6-6|TRBJ2-7|TRBD2|NA
CASSTSGASYEQYF
TGTGCCAGCAGCACTAGCGGGGCCTCCTACGAGCAGTACTTC
>TRBV29-1|TRBJ2-4|TRBD2|NA
CSVDVAGTAKNIQYF
TGCAGCGTTGACGTAGCGGGGACTGCCAAAAACATTCAGTACTTC
>TRBV19|TRBJ1-5|NA|NA
CASSIGDLYQPQHF
TGTGCCAGTAGTATAGGAGACCTTTATCAGCCCCAGCATTTT
>TRBV30|TRBJ2-7|NA|NA
CAWNGGGAYEQYF
TGTGCCTGGAATGGAGGGGGAGCCTACGAGCAGTACTTC
>TRBV19|TRBJ1-5|NA|few
CASSGSSGWQPQHF
TGTGCCAGTAGTGGGTCGTCGGGTTGGCAGCCCCAGCATTTT
>TRBV30|TRBJ1-1|NA|NA
CAWGQGRDTEAFF
TGTGCCTGGGGGCAGGGGCGCGACACTGAAGCTTTCTTT
>TRBV28|TRBJ1-2|NA|NA
CASSLWSGSQPQGYTF
TGTGCCAGCAGTTTATGGTCGGGGAGCCAGCCTCAGGGCTACACCTTC
>TRBV2|TRBJ1-5|NA|NA
CASSESTAGNQPQHF
TGTGCCAGCAGTGAATCAACGGCGGGAAATCAGCCCCAGCATTTT
>TRBV9|TRBJ1-1|TRBD1|NA
CASSVGTGGPEAFF
TGTGCCAGCAGCGTAGGTACAGGGGGTCCTGAAGCTTTCTTT
>TRBV28|TRBJ2-3|TRBD2|NA
CASTIGGAGTTDTQYF
TGTGCCAGCACTATCGGGGGGGCGGGAACCACAGATACGCAGTATTTT
>TRBV5-1|TRBJ2-2|NA|NA
CASSLSGTGELFF
TGCGCCAGCAGCTTGTCGGGGACCGGGGAGCTGTTTTTT
>TRBV11-2|TRBJ2-6|NA|NA
CASSQQHIAGANVLTF
TGTGCCAGCAGCCAACAACACATCGCTGGGGCCAACGTCCTGACTTTC
>TRBV7-2|TRBJ2-3|NA|medium-sized
CASSLVSLATQYF
TGTGCCAGCAGCTTAGTATCGCTGGCTACGCAGTATTTT
>TRBV27|TRBJ2-7|TRBD2|NA
CASSPVAGGPLMSYEQYF
TGTGCCAGCAGTCCCGTAGCGGGGGGGCCTTTAATGTCCTACGAGCAGTACTTC
>TRBV7-2|TRBJ2-1|NA|few
CASSRPRGPHYNEQFF
TGTGCCAGCAGCAGACCCCGGGGGCCCCACTACAATGAGCAGTTCTTC
>TRBV25-1|TRBJ2-3|TRBD1|NA
CASSYPGTGVVDTQYF
TGTGCCAGCTCCTACCCCGGGACAGGGGTGGTAGATACGCAGTATTTT
>TRBV2|TRBJ1-2|NA|NA
CASSPGLWGYTF
TGTGCCAGCAGTCCAGGGTTGTGGGGCTACACCTTC
>TRBV6-1|TRBJ1-1|TRBD1|NA
CASSALQGSTEAFF
TGTGCCAGCAGTGCCTTACAGGGGTCCACTGAAGCTTTCTTT
>TRBV5-6|TRBJ1-6|NA|NA
CASSSDGSSYNSPLHF
TGTGCCAGCAGCTCGGACGGGAGCTCCTATAATTCACCCCTCCACTTT
>TRBV29-1|TRBJ2-3|TRBD2|NA
CSVVLAGQSTDTQYF
TGCAGCGTCGTGTTAGCGGGTCAAAGCACAGATACGCAGTATTTT
>TRBV2|TRBJ2-7|NA|NA
CASSDGRGYEQYF
TGTGCCAGCAGTGATGGTCGGGGGTACGAGCAGTACTTC
>TRBV6-6|TRBJ2-7|NA|NA
CASSLTASSYEQYF
TGTGCCAGCAGTTTGACAGCAAGCTCCTACGAGCAGTACTTC
>TRBV30|TRBJ1-2|NA|NA
CAWARGGYGYTF
TGTGCCTGGGCACGTGGGGGATATGGCTACACCTTC
>TRBV30|TRBJ2-5|NA|NA
CACARQFQETQYF
TGTGCCTGTGCAAGACAGTTCCAAGAGACCCAGTACTTC
>TRBV7-2|TRBJ2-1|NA|NA
CASSMLLNEQFF
TGTGCCAGCAGCATGCTGCTGAATGAGCAGTTCTTC
>TRBV14|TRBJ2-3|NA|NA
CASSQASTTDTQYF
TGTGCCAGCAGCCAAGCTAGCACCACAGATACGCAGTATTTT
>TRBV11-1|TRBJ2-1|TRBD2|NA
CASSLGEGRAGNEQFF
TGTGCCAGCAGCTTGGGTGAGGGGAGGGCAGGCAATGAGCAGTTCTTC